One and the same sample provided the 27 T cell receptor beta chains below, sequenced in a study of identical twins. Each CDR3 protein gets one entry after TCRdb re-called the 5' RACE reads with MiXCR. The sample includes hundreds of thousands of distinct CDR3 sequences, roughly 6% of them seen just once. Sequenced input: naive T cells sorted from blood. Receptors originate from a man aged 18 to 29 in good health.

This clonotype was picked up many times. The rearrangement uses TRBV11-2 and TRBJ1-2; D is ambiguous. The CDR3 spans 18 residues. Trimming removed 5 bases from V and 3 bases from J, with 25 bases in between. Germline assignment: CDR1 SGHAT and CDR2 FQNNGV. The CDR3 nucleotides read TGTGCCAGCAGCCCCCAATCACGGTCCCATAAGTTCGACTATGGCTACACCTTC. This sequence encodes CASSPQSRSHKFDYGYTF.

This clonotype turned up a few times. Here the CDR3 DNA reads TGCAGCGTCCCCCCCCAGTATTTT. Translating gives CSVPPQYF. The chain links TRBV29-1 to TRBJ2-3; D ambiguous. CDR1 and CDR2 (germline): SQVTM, ANQGSEA. CDR3 length: 8 amino acids. V lost 6 bases and J 12 bases, leaving 7 bases between the germline ends.

This chain joins TRBV5-1 and TRBJ2-5, with TRBD2 matching over 8 bases. V lost 4 bases, J lost 2 bases, and 13 bases stayed unmatched. Germline CDR1 and CDR2: SGHRS and YFSETQ. The CDR3 contains 17 residues. CDR3 sequence: CASSQEPTSVLQETQYF. CDR3 in DNA: TGCGCCAGCAGCCAGGAGCCGACTAGCGTACTACAAGAGACCCAGTACTTC.

This clonotype appeared a few times. The J gene is TRBJ2-7, the V gene TRBV27; possible D gene TRBD1, 6 bases. V was cut by 3 bases and J by 3 bases, with 9 bases left in between. CDR3 length: 13 residues. Per the germline V gene, CDR1 is MNHEY and CDR2 is SMNVEV (reference sequence). The CDR3 region is CASSFRDNYEQYF. CDR3 in DNA: TGTGCCAGCAGTTTCCGGGACAACTACGAGCAGTACTTC.

This clonotype occurred many times. The rearrangement uses TRBV20-1 and TRBJ2-7; D unresolved. Trimming shortened V by 5 bases and J by 3 bases, and 14 bases separated the two germline ends. The CDR3 covers 13 residues. From germline, CDR1 is DFQATT and CDR2 SNEGSKA (reference sequence). This CDR3 is CSAGSYSGYEQYF. DNA for the CDR3: TGCAGTGCTGGTTCTTACTCCGGCTACGAGCAGTACTTC.

This clonotype was recorded a few times. In DNA form, the CDR3 reads TGCGCCAGCAGTGACACAGAGAACACCGGGGAGCTGTTTTTT. Protein product: CASSDTENTGELFF. V gene TRBV10-1 combines with J gene TRBJ2-2; D remains unclear. Germline lookup yields CDR1 WNHNN and CDR2 SYGVQD (reference sequence). The CDR3 contains 14 residues. Trimming shortened V by 3 bases and J by 1 base, and 6 bases separated the two germline ends.

Ten or more counts support this clonotype. This rearrangement joins TRBV7-2 to TRBJ2-3, with unresolved D. There are 14 residues in the CDR3. V was cut by 2 bases and J by 2 bases, with 8 bases left in between. Germline CDR1 and CDR2: SGHTA and FQGNSA. CDR3 DNA: TGTGCCAGCAGCTTAACGGGTACCACAGATACGCAGTATTTT. Translating it yields CASSLTGTTDTQYF.

This clonotype has at least ten counts. The chain joins TRBV5-1 to TRBJ1-2, with 9 bases matching TRBD1. Germline CDR1 and CDR2: SGHRS and YFSETQ. The CDR3 has 14 amino acids. After removal of 4 bases from V and 4 bases from J, the junction contained 5 bases not matched to a gene. CDR3 region: CASSADRGGYGYTF. The CDR3 DNA follows: TGCGCCAGCAGCGCGGACAGGGGTGGCTATGGCTACACCTTC.

This clonotype occurred many times. The chain is built from TRBV7-9 and TRBJ1-4; TRBD1 is a possible D gene (5 bases). Germline V gene data show CDR1 as SEHNR and CDR2 as FQNEAQ (reference sequence). V was shortened by 3 bases and J by 13 bases, with 9 bases between the two germline ends. The CDR3 runs to 11 residues. The CDR3 loop reads CASSFDGALFF. The CDR3 DNA is TGTGCCAGCAGCTTCGACGGGGCACTGTTTTTT.

This clonotype was observed many times. The chain carries TRBV20-1 and TRBJ1-4; TRBD1 might be the D (5 bases). V lost 1 base and J 3 bases, leaving 9 bases between the germline ends. This CDR3 spans 14 amino acids. Germline V CDR1 and CDR2: DFQATT, SNEGSKA (reference sequence). DNA for the CDR3: TGCAGTGCTAGAGGGCAGGGAGCTAATGAAAAACTGTTTTTT. It codes for CSARGQGANEKLFF.

This clonotype was detected only a few times. The V call is TRBV13, the J call TRBJ2-1, with 8 bases fitting TRBD2. V shed 5 bases and J 5 bases; nucleotides not matched to a gene: 8. Per germline, CDR1 PRHDT and CDR2 FYEKMQ (reference sequence). The CDR3 extends over 15 amino acids. CDR3 coding DNA: TGTGCCAGCAGCCCAAAGCGGGAGCGAAACAATGAGCAGTTCTTC. It specifies CASSPKRERNNEQFF.

The V gene is TRBV7-2, the J gene TRBJ1-3, with D uncertain. This CDR3 region has 15 residues. The germline gives CDR1 SGHTA, CDR2 FQGNSA. V lost 6 bases to trimming and J lost 3 bases, with 15 bases between them. The CDR3 protein is CASSFEGRSGNTIYF. CDR3 DNA sequence: TGTGCCAGCAGTTTCGAGGGCAGAAGTGGAAACACCATATATTTT.

There are many counts of this clonotype. The chain carries TRBV7-8 and TRBJ2-1, with D perhaps matching TRBD1 (5 bases). Per the germline V gene, CDR1 is SGHVS and CDR2 is FQNEAQ. This CDR3 spans 14 amino acids. V was trimmed by 5 bases and J by 10 bases, leaving 18 bases between them. CDR3 nucleotides: TGTGCCAGCAGCGGGGCCGCGACCTCGTTGGAGCAGTTCTTC. This encodes CASSGAATSLEQFF.

The table lists this clonotype with many counts. The rearrangement joins TRBV5-1 to TRBJ2-1, with no clear D. Germline values: CDR1 SGHRS, CDR2 YFSETQ. This CDR3 is built from 15 residues. V dropped 4 bases and J dropped 6 bases, with 17 bases sitting between them. The CDR3 sequence is CASSHVAINGNEQFF. The CDR3 coding sequence is TGCGCCAGCAGCCACGTGGCAATTAACGGCAATGAGCAGTTCTTC.

This clonotype has just a few counts. The CDR3 coding sequence is TGTGCCAGCACCCCCGGCAGCACTAACTATGGCTACACCTTC. Amino acid sequence: CASTPGSTNYGYTF. The chain has TRBV6-1 and TRBJ1-2; D not resolved. With 7 bases removed from V and 0 bases from J, the gap between germline ends came to 12 bases. The CDR3 covers 14 residues. Germline CDR1 and CDR2: MNHNS and SASEGT.

This clonotype was counted many times. The chain couples TRBV20-1 to TRBJ2-3; the match to TRBD1 covers 8 bases. Germline V lookup: CDR1 DFQATT, CDR2 SNEGSKA (reference sequence). With V trimmed by 4 bases and J by 7 bases, 10 bases remained unmatched. CDR3 size: 14 residues. The DNA for the CDR3 is TGCAGTGCTACCCAGGGGGCGGTCCCGAATACGCAGTATTTT. Amino acid sequence: CSATQGAVPNTQYF.

This clonotype was seen ten or more times. The chain employs TRBV15 and TRBJ1-1; D gene unclear. CDR1 and CDR2 (germline): LNHNV, YYDKDF (reference sequence). The CDR3 sequence is 13 residues long. V was clipped by 4 bases and J by 8 bases, with 14 bases between them. Here the CDR3 DNA reads TGTGCCACCAGCACCGAAAACCTCGGGGAAGCTTTCTTT. Translating it yields CATSTENLGEAFF.

This clonotype was observed a handful of times. The chain combines TRBV11-2 with TRBJ2-5; maybe TRBD2 (5 bases). This CDR3 comprises 15 residues. Germline V gene lookup returns CDR1 SGHAT and CDR2 FQNNGV. Trimming stripped 0 bases from V and 1 base from J, with 9 bases between. CDR3 in amino acids: CASSLDTGFQETQYF. CDR3 in DNA: TGTGCCAGCAGCTTAGATACGGGGTTCCAAGAGACCCAGTACTTC.

This clonotype appeared many times. J is TRBJ2-1 and V is TRBV12-3 or TRBV12-4; 9 bases are a match to TRBD2. CDR3 length: 12 residues. V gave up 5 bases and J gave up 10 bases; unmatched junction bases: 3. CDR3 in amino acids: CASSISGSEQFF. As DNA, the CDR3 is TGTGCCAGCAGTATTAGCGGGAGCGAGCAGTTCTTC.

The sample holds many counts of this clonotype. The rearrangement joins TRBV9 to TRBJ2-5; D is undetermined. V dropped 0 bases and J dropped 5 bases, with 14 bases sitting between them. The germline gives CDR1 SGDLS, CDR2 YYNGEE. The CDR3 extends over 15 amino acids. As DNA, the CDR3 is TGTGCCAGCAGCGTAGGAGAAGTCTCAGTGGAGACCCAGTACTTC. Protein: CASSVGEVSVETQYF. Full variable domain (rest looked up from reference TRBV9 and TRBJ2-5): DSGVTQTPKHLITATGQRVTLRCSPRSGDLSVYWYQQSLDQGLQFLIQYYNGEERAKGNILERFSAQQFPDLHSELNLSSLELGDSALYFCASSVGEVSVETQYFGPGTRLLVL.

This clonotype was picked up many times. The chain links TRBV20-1 to TRBJ2-5, with 7 bases identical to TRBD2. The ends lost 3 bases at V and 3 bases at J; junction bases unmatched: 4. CDR1 is DFQATT and CDR2 is SNEGSKA in the germline V gene (reference sequence). CDR3 length: 13 residues. The CDR3 region has the DNA TGCAGTGCTAGCCCGGGGGGAGAAGAGACCCAGTACTTC. Its protein is CSASPGGEETQYF.

This clonotype appeared many times. The chain combines TRBV7-9 with TRBJ1-1; the D gene is possibly TRBD1 (5 bases). CDR3 length: 12 residues. CDR1 and CDR2 from the germline V gene are SEHNR and FQNEAQ (reference sequence). V lost 5 bases, J lost 11 bases, and 15 bases lay in between. The CDR3 coding sequence is TGTGCCAGCAGCCGCAGGGCGTTGGAGGCTTTCTTT. Translation: CASSRRALEAFF.

The J gene is TRBJ2-2, the V gene TRBV10-3; D might be TRBD1 or TRBD2, each matching 5 bases. Trimming removed 4 bases at V and 0 bases at J, with 12 bases between. From germline, CDR1 is ENHRY and CDR2 SYGVKD. This CDR3 comprises 16 residues. CDR3 coding DNA: TGTGCCATCAGTGGATGGGGGAATACGAACACCGGGGAGCTGTTTTTT. Amino acids: CAISGWGNTNTGELFF.

This clonotype appeared many times. The chain links TRBV5-8 to TRBJ1-1; the D gene is possibly TRBD1 (6 bases). Germline loops: CDR1 SGHTS, CDR2 YDEGEE. The V and J ends lost 1 base and 4 bases respectively, with 17 bases between them. CDR3 length equals 16 residues. The CDR3 loop reads CASSLRSVGGLTEAFF. The CDR3 DNA reads TGTGCCAGCAGCTTGAGGTCAGTGGGGGGCCTCACTGAAGCTTTCTTT.

The rearrangement uses TRBV5-8 and TRBJ1-3; D is ambiguous. V lost 6 bases to trimming and J lost 6 bases, with 10 bases between them. From germline, CDR1 is SGHTS and CDR2 YDEGEE. This CDR3 has 12 amino acids. Written as DNA, the CDR3 is TGTGCCAGCACCTGGGCAATAAACACCATATATTTT. The encoded protein is CASTWAINTIYF. Variable domain in full (rest from reference TRBV5-8 and TRBJ1-3): EAGVTQSPTHLIKTRGQQATLRCSPISGHTSVYWYQQALGLGLQFLLWYDEGEERNRGNFPPRFSGRQFPNYSSELNVNALELEDSALYLCASTWAINTIYFGEGSWLTVV.

This clonotype was seen a handful of times. The V and J genes are TRBV14 and TRBJ2-6; D is perhaps TRBD1 (5 bases). The germline gives CDR1 SGHDN, CDR2 FVKESK. There are 18 residues in the CDR3. V lost 2 bases and J lost 0, with 14 bases in between. DNA of the CDR3: TGTGCCAGCAGCCAACGCAGGGTAGGGCACTCTGGGGCCAACGTCCTGACTTTC. Protein product: CASSQRRVGHSGANVLTF.

The chain is built from TRBV9 and TRBJ2-7; TRBD1 agrees at 8 bases. Germline CDR1 is SGDLS and CDR2 is YYNGEE. V shed 2 bases, J shed 7 bases, and the junction held 8 bases outside the gene matches. The CDR3 contains 14 residues. CDR3 region: CASSVGTGYREQYF. CDR3 coding DNA: TGTGCCAGCAGCGTTGGGACAGGTTATAGGGAGCAGTACTTC. Supplemented by reference TRBV9 and TRBJ2-7, the full variable domain reads DSGVTQTPKHLITATGQRVTLRCSPRSGDLSVYWYQQSLDQGLQFLIQYYNGEERAKGNILERFSAQQFPDLHSELNLSSLELGDSALYFCASSVGTGYREQYFGPGTRLTVT.